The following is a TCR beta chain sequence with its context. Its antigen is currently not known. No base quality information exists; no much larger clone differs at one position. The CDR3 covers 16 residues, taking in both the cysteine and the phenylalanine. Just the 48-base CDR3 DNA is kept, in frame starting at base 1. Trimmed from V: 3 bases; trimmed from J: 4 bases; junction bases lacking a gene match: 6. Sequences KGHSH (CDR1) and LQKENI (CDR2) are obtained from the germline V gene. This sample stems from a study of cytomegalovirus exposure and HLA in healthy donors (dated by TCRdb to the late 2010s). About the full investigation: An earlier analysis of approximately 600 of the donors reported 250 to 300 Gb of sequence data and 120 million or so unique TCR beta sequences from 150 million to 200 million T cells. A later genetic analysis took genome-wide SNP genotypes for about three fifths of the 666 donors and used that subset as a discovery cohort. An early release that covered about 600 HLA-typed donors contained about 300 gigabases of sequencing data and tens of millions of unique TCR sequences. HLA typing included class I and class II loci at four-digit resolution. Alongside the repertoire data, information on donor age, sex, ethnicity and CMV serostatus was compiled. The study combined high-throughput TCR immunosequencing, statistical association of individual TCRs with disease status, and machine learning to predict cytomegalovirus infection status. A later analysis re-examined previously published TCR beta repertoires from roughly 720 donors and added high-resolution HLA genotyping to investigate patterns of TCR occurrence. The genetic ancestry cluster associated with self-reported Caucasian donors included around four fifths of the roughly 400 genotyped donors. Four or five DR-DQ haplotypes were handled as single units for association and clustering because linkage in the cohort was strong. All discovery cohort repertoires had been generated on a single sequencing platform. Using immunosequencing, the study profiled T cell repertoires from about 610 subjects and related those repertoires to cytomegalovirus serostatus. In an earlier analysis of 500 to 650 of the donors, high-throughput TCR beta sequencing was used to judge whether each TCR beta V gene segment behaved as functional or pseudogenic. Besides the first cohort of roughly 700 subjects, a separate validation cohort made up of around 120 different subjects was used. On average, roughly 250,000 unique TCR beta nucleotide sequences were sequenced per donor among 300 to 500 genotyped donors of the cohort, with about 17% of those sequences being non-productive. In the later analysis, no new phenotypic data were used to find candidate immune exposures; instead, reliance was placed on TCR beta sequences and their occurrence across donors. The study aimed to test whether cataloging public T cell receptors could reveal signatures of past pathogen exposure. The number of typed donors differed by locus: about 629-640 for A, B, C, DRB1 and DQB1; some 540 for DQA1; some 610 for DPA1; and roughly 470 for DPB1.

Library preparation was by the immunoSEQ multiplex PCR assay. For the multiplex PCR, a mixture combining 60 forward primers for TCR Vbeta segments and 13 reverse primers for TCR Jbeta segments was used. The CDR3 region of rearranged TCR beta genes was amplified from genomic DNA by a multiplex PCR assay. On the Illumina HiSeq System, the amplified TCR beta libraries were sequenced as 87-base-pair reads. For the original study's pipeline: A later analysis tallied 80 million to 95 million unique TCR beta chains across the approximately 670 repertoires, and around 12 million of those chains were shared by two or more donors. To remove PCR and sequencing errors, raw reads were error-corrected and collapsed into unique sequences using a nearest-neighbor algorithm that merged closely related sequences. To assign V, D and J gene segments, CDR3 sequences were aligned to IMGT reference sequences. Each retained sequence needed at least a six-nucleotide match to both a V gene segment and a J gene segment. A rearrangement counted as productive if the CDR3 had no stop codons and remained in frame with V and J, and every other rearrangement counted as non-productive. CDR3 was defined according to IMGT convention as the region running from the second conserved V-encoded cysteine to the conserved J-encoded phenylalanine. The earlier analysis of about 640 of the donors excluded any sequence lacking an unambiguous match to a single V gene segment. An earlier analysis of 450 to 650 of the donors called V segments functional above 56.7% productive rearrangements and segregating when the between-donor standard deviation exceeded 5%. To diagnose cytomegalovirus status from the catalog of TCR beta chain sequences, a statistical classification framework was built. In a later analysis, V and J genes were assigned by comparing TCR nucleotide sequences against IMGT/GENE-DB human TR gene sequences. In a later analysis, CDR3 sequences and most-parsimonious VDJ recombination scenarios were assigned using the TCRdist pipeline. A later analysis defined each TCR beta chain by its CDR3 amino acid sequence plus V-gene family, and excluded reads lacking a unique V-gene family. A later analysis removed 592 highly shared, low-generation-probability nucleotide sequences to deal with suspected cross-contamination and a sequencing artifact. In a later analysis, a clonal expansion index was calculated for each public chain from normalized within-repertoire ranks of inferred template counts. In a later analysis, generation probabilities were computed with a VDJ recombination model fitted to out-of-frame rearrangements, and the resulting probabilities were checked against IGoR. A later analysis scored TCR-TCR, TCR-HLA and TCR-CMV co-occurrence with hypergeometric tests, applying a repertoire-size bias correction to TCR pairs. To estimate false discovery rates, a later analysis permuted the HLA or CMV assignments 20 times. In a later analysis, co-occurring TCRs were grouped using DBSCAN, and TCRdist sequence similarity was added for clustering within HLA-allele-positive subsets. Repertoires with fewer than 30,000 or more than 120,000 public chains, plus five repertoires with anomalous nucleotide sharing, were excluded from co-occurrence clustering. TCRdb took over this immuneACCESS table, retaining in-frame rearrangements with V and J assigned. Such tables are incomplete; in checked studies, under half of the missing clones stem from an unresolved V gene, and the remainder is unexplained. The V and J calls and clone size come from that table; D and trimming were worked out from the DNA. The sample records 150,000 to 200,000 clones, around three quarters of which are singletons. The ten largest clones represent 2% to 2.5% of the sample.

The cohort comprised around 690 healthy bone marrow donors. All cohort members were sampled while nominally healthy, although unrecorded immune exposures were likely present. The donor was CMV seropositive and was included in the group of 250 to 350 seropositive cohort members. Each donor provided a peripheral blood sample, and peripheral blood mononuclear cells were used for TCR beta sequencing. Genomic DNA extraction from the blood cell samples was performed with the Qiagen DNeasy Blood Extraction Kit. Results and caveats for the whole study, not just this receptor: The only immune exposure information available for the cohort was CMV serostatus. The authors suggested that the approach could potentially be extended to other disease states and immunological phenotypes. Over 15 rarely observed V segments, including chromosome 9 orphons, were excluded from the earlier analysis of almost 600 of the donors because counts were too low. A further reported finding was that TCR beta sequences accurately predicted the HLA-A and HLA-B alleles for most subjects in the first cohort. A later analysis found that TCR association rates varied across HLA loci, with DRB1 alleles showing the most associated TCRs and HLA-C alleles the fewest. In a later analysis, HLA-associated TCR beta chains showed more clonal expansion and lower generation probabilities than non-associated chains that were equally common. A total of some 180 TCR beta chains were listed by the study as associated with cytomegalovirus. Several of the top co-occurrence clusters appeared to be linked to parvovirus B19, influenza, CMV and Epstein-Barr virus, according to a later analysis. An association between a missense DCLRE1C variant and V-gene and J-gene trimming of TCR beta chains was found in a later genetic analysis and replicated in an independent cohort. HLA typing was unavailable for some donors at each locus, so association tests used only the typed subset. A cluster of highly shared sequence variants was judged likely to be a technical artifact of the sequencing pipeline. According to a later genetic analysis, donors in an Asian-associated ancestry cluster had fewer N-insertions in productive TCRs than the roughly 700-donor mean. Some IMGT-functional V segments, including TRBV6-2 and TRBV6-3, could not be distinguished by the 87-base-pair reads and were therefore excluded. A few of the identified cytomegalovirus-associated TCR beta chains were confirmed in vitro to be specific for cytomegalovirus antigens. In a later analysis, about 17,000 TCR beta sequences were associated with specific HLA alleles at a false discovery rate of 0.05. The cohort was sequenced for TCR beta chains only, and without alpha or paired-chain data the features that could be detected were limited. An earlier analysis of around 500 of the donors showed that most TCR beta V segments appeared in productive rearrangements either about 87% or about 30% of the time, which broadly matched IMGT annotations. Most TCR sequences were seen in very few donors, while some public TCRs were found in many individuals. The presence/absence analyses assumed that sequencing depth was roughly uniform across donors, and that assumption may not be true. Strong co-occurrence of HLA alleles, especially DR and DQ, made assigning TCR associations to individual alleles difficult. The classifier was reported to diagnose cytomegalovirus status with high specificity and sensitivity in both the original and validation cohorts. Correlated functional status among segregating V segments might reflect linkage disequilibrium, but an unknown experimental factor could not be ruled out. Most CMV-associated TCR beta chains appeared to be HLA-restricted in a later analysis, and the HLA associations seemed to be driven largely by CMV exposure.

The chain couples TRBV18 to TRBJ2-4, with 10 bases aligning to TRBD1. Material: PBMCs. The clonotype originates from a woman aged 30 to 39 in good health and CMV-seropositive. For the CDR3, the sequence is CASSPRQGALKNIQYF. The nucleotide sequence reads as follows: TGTGCCAGCTCACCCCGACAGGGGGCCCTTAAAAACATTCAGTACTTC.